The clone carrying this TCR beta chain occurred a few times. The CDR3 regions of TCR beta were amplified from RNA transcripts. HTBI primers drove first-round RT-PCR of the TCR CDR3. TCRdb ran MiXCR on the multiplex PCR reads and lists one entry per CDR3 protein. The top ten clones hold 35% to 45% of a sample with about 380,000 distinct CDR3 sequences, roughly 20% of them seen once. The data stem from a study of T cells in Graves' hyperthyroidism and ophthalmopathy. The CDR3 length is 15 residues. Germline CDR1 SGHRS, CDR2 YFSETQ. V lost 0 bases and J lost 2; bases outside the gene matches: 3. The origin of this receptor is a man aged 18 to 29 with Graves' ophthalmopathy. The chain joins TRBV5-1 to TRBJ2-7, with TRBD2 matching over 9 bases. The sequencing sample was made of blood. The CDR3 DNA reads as TGCGCCAGCAGCTTGGTTAGCGGGGGAACCTACGAGCAGTACTTC. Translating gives CASSLVSGGTYEQYF.